The rows below give T cell receptor beta chains drawn from one sample of a study of cytomegalovirus exposure and HLA in healthy donors. Assay used: immunoSEQ multiplex PCR; TCRdb lists only in-frame clones, some missing. The sample carries 300,000 or so clones, 84% recorded once. Sequenced sample: PBMCs. These receptors were obtained from a middle-aged woman in good health and CMV-seropositive. The CDR3 runs from the conserved cysteine through the conserved F or W. Fields, in order: J gene, V gene, D gene, clone size, CDR3 protein, CDR3 DNA. The D gene is left open where the match is weak. Some rows have no size entry. The others give once, few or many, or a class for an expanded clone.

TRBJ1-4 TRBV15 NA NA CATSEGGDEKLFF TGTGCCACCAGCGAGGGGGGGGATGAAAAACTGTTTTTT
TRBJ2-7 TRBV28 NA NA CASSSQGSRYEQYF TGTGCCAGCAGTTCCCAGGGGTCCCGCTACGAGCAGTACTTC
TRBJ2-3 TRBV21-1 NA NA CASSKEGDGGRAVTDTQYF TGTGCCAGCAGCAAAGAGGGAGACGGCGGGAGGGCAGTAACAGATACGCAGTATTTT
TRBJ2-3 TRBV10-3 TRBD2 NA CAISLRAGAGTDTQYF TGTGCCATCAGTTTAAGAGCGGGAGCGGGCACAGATACGCAGTATTTT
TRBJ2-3 TRBV20-1 TRBD1 NA CSAPTGDTQYF TGCAGTGCTCCGACAGGGGATACGCAGTATTTT
TRBJ2-7 TRBV19 NA NA CASSATYSSYEQYF TGTGCCAGTAGTGCGACATACAGCTCCTACGAGCAGTACTTC
TRBJ2-2 TRBV9 TRBD2 NA CASSDSGRGTGELFF TGTGCCAGCAGCGATAGCGGGAGAGGGACCGGGGAGCTGTTTTTT
TRBJ1-2 TRBV7-6 TRBD1 NA CASSLTGGAGYGYTF TGTGCCAGCAGCTTAACAGGGGGCGCGGGCTATGGCTACACCTTC
TRBJ2-7 TRBV28 NA NA CASSPIQGQLAYEQYF TGTGCCAGCAGTCCTATACAGGGCCAGTTAGCCTACGAGCAGTACTTC
TRBJ2-7 TRBV4-2 NA NA CASSQDYSSYEQYF TGTGCCAGCAGCCAGGACTATTCCTCCTACGAGCAGTACTTC
TRBJ1-1 TRBV7-8 TRBD1 NA CASSRYQGVNTEAFF TGTGCCAGCAGCCGATACCAGGGGGTGAACACTGAAGCTTTCTTT
TRBJ1-5 TRBV27 TRBD1 NA CASRIQGGHQPQHF TGTGCCAGCAGAATACAGGGGGGTCACCAGCCCCAGCATTTT
TRBJ2-7 TRBV15 TRBD1 NA CATSRGQGVYEQYF TGTGCCACCAGCAGAGGACAGGGTGTCTACGAGCAGTACTTC
TRBJ2-5 TRBV7-8 NA NA CASSSLETQYF TGTGCCAGCAGCTCATTAGAGACCCAGTACTTC
TRBJ2-5 TRBV6-1 NA few CASSKTAPQETQYF TGTGCCAGCAGCAAGACAGCCCCCCAAGAGACCCAGTACTTC
TRBJ1-5 TRBV19 NA NA CASSISGPGVQPQHF TGTGCCAGTAGTATTTCGGGGCCAGGGGTCCAGCCCCAGCATTTT
TRBJ2-5 TRBV29-1 TRBD2 NA CSVLRAGGQETQYF TGCAGCGTCCTCAGGGCGGGAGGGCAAGAGACCCAGTACTTC
TRBJ2-7 TRBV29-1 TRBD1 NA CSGTGDSYEQYF TGCAGCGGGACAGGGGACTCCTACGAGCAGTACTTC
TRBJ1-1 TRBV5-4 TRBD1 once CASSRGQGVTEAFF TGTGCCAGCAGCCGGGGACAGGGAGTAACTGAAGCTTTCTTT
TRBJ1-6 TRBV4-2 NA NA CASSQDPGHNSPLHF TGTGCCAGCAGCCAAGACCCAGGCCATAATTCACCCCTCCACTTT
TRBJ2-1 TRBV4-2 TRBD2 NA CASSLRKRTSGRGEQFF TGTGCCAGCAGCCTAAGGAAGCGGACTAGCGGGAGGGGAGAGCAGTTCTTC
TRBJ2-7 TRBV5-6 TRBD1 NA CASSSGPGQSPYEQYF TGTGCCAGCAGCTCTGGACCGGGACAGAGTCCCTACGAGCAGTACTTC
TRBJ2-1 TRBV11-2 NA few CASSLAQGRGDEQFF TGTGCCAGCAGCTTAGCGCAGGGAAGAGGAGATGAGCAGTTCTTC
TRBJ2-2 TRBV5-5 TRBD1 NA CASRDFQGVGELFF TGTGCCAGCAGGGATTTCCAGGGGGTCGGGGAGCTGTTTTTT
TRBJ2-1 TRBV6-6 NA NA CASSSTGLIYNEQFF TGTGCCAGCAGTTCGACAGGACTTATTTACAATGAGCAGTTCTTC
TRBJ2-5 TRBV5-4 NA NA CASSLNPQDQETQYF TGTGCCAGCAGCTTGAACCCGCAGGATCAAGAGACCCAGTACTTC
TRBJ2-1 TRBV9 TRBD2 NA CASSVGSSGSYNEQFF TGTGCCAGCAGCGTAGGGAGTAGCGGGAGCTACAATGAGCAGTTCTTC
TRBJ2-1 TRBV7-9 TRBD2 once CASSLLRGGRIDEQFF TGTGCCAGCAGCTTACTGAGGGGCGGGAGGATCGATGAGCAGTTCTTC
TRBJ1-1 TRBV19 NA NA CASLRRASGEAFF TGTGCCAGTCTTCGGAGGGCGTCGGGCGAAGCTTTCTTT
TRBJ2-5 TRBV28 NA NA CASIKQGPETQYF TGTGCCAGCATCAAACAGGGTCCGGAGACCCAGTACTTC
TRBJ2-7 TRBV19 TRBD1 NA CASSISGTGSYEQYF TGTGCCAGTAGCATATCCGGGACAGGGTCCTACGAGCAGTACTTC
TRBJ2-2 TRBV5-5 NA NA CASFQGNTGELFF TGTGCCAGCTTTCAGGGGAACACCGGGGAGCTGTTTTTT
TRBJ2-1 TRBV4-3 TRBD2 NA CASSQDRGRHYNEQFF TGCGCCAGCAGCCAAGATCGCGGGAGGCACTACAATGAGCAGTTCTTC
TRBJ2-7 TRBV13 NA NA CASSLGGAREQYF TGTGCCAGCAGCTTAGGAGGGGCTCGCGAGCAGTACTTC
TRBJ2-2 TRBV7-8 NA NA CASSLDGLVAGELFF TGTGCCAGCAGCTTAGATGGGCTTGTGGCTGGGGAGCTGTTTTTT
TRBJ2-2 TRBV27 NA NA CASSSLSPTGELFF TGTGCCAGCAGTTCCCTCTCTCCGACCGGGGAGCTGTTTTTT
TRBJ2-3 TRBV4-1 NA NA CASSQGGRGDTDTQYF TGCGCCAGCAGCCAAGGGGGAAGGGGTGACACAGATACGCAGTATTTT
TRBJ1-1 TRBV19 NA NA CASSWGGLGTEAFF TGTGCCAGTAGTTGGGGGGGGCTGGGCACTGAAGCTTTCTTT
TRBJ2-6 TRBV19 NA NA CASRQTGGSGANVLTF TGTGCCAGTAGACAGACAGGCGGGTCTGGGGCCAACGTCCTGACTTTC
TRBJ1-2 TRBV11-2 NA NA CASSLVGGGGAGGYTF TGTGCCAGCAGCTTAGTCGGTGGAGGGGGGGCGGGTGGCTACACCTTC
TRBJ2-6 TRBV4-2 NA NA CASSRTSEGSLGANVLTF TGTGCCAGCAGCCGGACTTCAGAAGGGTCCCTTGGGGCCAACGTCCTGACTTTC
TRBJ1-1 TRBV28 NA NA CASSLEAAYTEAFF TGTGCCAGCAGTTTAGAGGCAGCCTACACTGAAGCTTTCTTT
TRBJ1-4 TRBV7-6 NA NA CASSSTTGGEKLFF TGTGCCAGCAGCTCCACGACCGGCGGTGAAAAACTGTTTTTT
TRBJ2-7 TRBV6-1 NA once CACRQFYEQYF TGTGCCTGTCGACAGTTCTACGAGCAGTACTTC
TRBJ2-1 TRBV7-6 TRBD2 NA CASSPSGRLDEQFF TGTGCCAGCAGCCCTAGCGGGAGACTGGATGAGCAGTTCTTC
TRBJ1-3 TRBV11-3 NA few CASSLDGSGNTIYF TGTGCCAGCAGCTTAGACGGGTCCGGAAACACCATATATTTT
TRBJ1-1 TRBV27 TRBD1 NA CASSATGQTNTEAFF TGTGCCAGCAGTGCGACGGGACAGACGAACACTGAAGCTTTCTTT
TRBJ2-6 TRBV5-6 NA NA CASSFEFSGANVLTF TGTGCCAGCAGCTTCGAGTTCTCTGGGGCCAACGTCCTGACTTTC
TRBJ1-5 TRBV19 NA NA CASSIRDMSNQPQHF TGTGCCAGTAGTATTCGGGACATGAGCAATCAGCCCCAGCATTTT
TRBJ1-1 TRBV19 NA once CASSPPRGGYTEAFF TGTGCCAGTAGTCCTCCCCGGGGGGGTTACACTGAAGCTTTCTTT
TRBJ2-3 TRBV28 NA once CASSATGVRDTQYF TGTGCCAGCAGTGCGACAGGCGTGAGGGATACGCAGTATTTT
TRBJ1-2 TRBV18 TRBD1 NA CASSPARTGVGYTF TGTGCCAGCTCACCAGCCCGGACAGGGGTGGGCTACACCTTC
TRBJ1-1 TRBV4-3 NA NA CASSQGPAGSMNTEAFF TGCGCCAGCAGCCAAGGGCCGGCAGGGTCAATGAACACTGAAGCTTTCTTT
TRBJ2-7 TRBV28 NA NA CASSALTGTYEQYF TGTGCCAGCAGTGCGCTGACAGGCACCTACGAGCAGTACTTC